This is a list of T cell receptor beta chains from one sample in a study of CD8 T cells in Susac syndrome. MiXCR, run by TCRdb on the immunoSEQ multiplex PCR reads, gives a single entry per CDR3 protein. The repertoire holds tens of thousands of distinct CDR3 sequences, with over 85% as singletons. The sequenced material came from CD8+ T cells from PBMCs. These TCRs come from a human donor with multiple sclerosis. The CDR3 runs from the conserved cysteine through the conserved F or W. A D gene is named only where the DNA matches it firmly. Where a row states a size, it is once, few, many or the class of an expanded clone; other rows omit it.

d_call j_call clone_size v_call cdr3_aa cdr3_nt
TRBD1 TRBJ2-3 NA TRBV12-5 CASGPEDRGDTQYF TGTGCTAGTGGTCCGGAGGACAGGGGAGATACGCAGTATTTT
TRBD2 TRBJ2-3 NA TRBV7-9 CASSLRGEGGTDTQYF TGTGCCAGCAGCTTAAGAGGGGAGGGTGGCACAGATACGCAGTATTTT
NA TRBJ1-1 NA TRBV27 CASSPGWDTEAFF TGTGCCAGCAGTCCAGGATGGGACACTGAAGCTTTCTTT
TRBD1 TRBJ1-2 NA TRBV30 CAWSVGQGAGGYTF TGTGCCTGGAGTGTAGGACAGGGGGCGGGTGGCTACACCTTC
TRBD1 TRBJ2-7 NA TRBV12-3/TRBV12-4 CASSFGQGLSYEQYF TGTGCCAGCAGCTTCGGACAGGGTCTCTCCTACGAGCAGTACTTC
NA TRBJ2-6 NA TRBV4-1 CASSQEGSGANVLTF TGCGCCAGCAGCCAAGAGGGGTCTGGGGCCAACGTCCTGACTTTC
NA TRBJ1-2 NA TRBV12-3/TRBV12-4 CASTLGLGYTF TGTGCCAGCACCCTAGGGCTTGGCTACACCTTC
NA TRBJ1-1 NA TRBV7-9 CASSPESVTEAFF TGTGCCAGCAGCCCGGAGTCGGTCACTGAAGCTTTCTTT
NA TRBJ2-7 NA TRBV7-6 CASSPPPGRTDEQYF TGTGCCAGCAGCCCTCCTCCGGGACGGACTGACGAGCAGTACTTC
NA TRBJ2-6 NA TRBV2 CASSPPYVDVLTF TGTGCCAGCAGTCCCCCTTACGTCGACGTCCTGACTTTC
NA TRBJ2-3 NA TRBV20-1 CSAPDGTDTQYF TGCAGTGCTCCGGACGGCACAGATACGCAGTATTTT
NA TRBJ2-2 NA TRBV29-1 CSVSGTVNTGELFF TGCAGCGTCTCCGGGACTGTGAACACCGGGGAGCTGTTTTTT
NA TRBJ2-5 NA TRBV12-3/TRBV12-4 CASSFSVETQYF TGTGCCAGCAGTTTTTCTGTCGAGACCCAGTACTTC
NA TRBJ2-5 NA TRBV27 CASSILGAGETQYF TGTGCCAGCAGTATTTTAGGGGCGGGAGAGACCCAGTACTTC
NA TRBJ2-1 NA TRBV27 CASRTDSYNEQFF TGTGCCAGCAGGACAGACAGCTACAATGAGCAGTTCTTC
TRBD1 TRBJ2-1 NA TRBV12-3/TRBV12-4 CASSFWSPLGQNHEQFF TGTGCCAGCAGTTTCTGGAGCCCCTTGGGACAGAACCATGAGCAGTTCTTC
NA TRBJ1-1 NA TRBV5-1 CASSLTIPSVNAEAFF TGCGCCAGCAGCTTGACCATTCCTTCGGTGAACGCTGAAGCTTTCTTT
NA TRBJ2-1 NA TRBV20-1 CSARRREQFF TGCAGTGCTAGACGCAGGGAGCAGTTCTTC
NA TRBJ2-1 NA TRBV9 CASSVSGHNEQFF TGTGCCAGCAGCGTATCTGGACACAATGAGCAGTTCTTC
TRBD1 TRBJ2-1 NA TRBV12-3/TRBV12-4 CASSLTGPYNEQFF TGTGCCAGCAGTTTGACAGGGCCCTACAATGAGCAGTTCTTC
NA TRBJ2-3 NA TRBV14 CASSQDRFRGPGDTQYF TGTGCCAGCAGCCAAGATAGGTTTCGTGGACCTGGGGATACGCAGTATTTT
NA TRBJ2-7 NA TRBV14 CASSQVTSRYYEQYF TGTGCCAGCAGCCAAGTCACTAGTCGATACTACGAGCAGTACTTC
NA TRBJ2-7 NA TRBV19 CASSSGALEQYF TGTGCCAGTAGTTCCGGCGCTCTCGAGCAGTACTTC
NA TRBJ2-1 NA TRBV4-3 CASSQEGAPPYNEQFF TGCGCCAGCAGCCAAGAGGGGGCGCCCCCTTACAATGAGCAGTTCTTC
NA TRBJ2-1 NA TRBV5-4 CASSEGNNEQFF TGTGCCAGCAGCGAAGGGAACAATGAGCAGTTCTTC
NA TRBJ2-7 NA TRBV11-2 CASSLHDYEQYF TGTGCCAGCAGCTTACACGACTACGAGCAGTACTTC
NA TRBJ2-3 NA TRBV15 CATRPGERTSTDTQYF TGTGCCACCAGGCCCGGGGAGCGAACTAGCACAGATACGCAGTATTTT
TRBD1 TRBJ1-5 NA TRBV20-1 CSAETGGEVQPQHF TGCAGTGCGGAGACAGGGGGCGAGGTTCAGCCCCAGCATTTT
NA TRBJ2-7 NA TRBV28 CATSRAGARGEQYF TGTGCCACCTCCAGGGCAGGGGCGAGGGGGGAGCAGTACTTC
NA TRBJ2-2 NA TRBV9 CASSVEVTGELFF TGTGCCAGCAGCGTAGAGGTCACCGGGGAGCTGTTTTTT
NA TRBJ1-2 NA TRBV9 CASSGIYGYTF TGTGCCAGCAGCGGAATCTATGGCTACACCTTC
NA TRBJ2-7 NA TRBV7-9 CASSGLYEQYF TGTGCCAGCAGCGGTCTCTACGAGCAGTACTTC
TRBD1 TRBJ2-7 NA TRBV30 CAWSSSGGDEQYF TGTGCCTGGAGTTCTTCAGGGGGCGACGAGCAGTACTTC
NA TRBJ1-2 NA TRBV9 CASSVEGNYGYTF TGTGCCAGCAGCGTAGAGGGGAACTATGGCTACACCTTC
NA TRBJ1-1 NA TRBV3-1 CASSQDLGGTEAFF TGTGCCAGCAGCCAAGATTTAGGGGGGACTGAAGCTTTCTTT
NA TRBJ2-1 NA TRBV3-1 CASSQDSSNDEQFF TGTGCCAGCAGCCAAGATTCTAGCAACGATGAGCAGTTCTTC
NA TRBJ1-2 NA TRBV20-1 CSASWVTVSWGYTF TGCAGTGCTAGCTGGGTCACGGTCTCATGGGGCTACACCTTC
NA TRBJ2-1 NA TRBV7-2 CASSPGQGLHAVPYNEQFF TGTGCCAGCAGCCCAGGGCAGGGACTCCACGCGGTCCCCTACAATGAGCAGTTCTTC
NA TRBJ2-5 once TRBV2 CASSDGYGGVETQYF TGTGCCAGCAGTGACGGGTATGGGGGCGTAGAGACCCAGTACTTC
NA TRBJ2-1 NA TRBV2 CASSRASEFYNEQFF TGTGCCAGCAGCCGAGCTAGTGAGTTCTACAATGAGCAGTTCTTC
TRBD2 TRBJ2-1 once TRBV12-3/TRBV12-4 CASSSSGNHNEQFF TGTGCCAGCAGTTCTAGCGGGAATCACAATGAGCAGTTCTTC